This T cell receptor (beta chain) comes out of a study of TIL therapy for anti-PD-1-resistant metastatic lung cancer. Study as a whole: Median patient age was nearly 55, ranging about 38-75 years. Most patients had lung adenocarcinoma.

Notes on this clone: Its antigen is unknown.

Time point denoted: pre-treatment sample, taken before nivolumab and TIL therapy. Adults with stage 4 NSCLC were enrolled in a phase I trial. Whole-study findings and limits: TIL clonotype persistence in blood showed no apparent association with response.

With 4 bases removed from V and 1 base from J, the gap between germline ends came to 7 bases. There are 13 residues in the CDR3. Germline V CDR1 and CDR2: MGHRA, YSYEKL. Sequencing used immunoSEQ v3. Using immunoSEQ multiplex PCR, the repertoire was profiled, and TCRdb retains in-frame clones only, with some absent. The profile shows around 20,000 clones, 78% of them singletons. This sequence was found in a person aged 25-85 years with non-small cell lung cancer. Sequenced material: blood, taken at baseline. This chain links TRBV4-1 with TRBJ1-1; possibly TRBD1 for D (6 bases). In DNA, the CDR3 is TGCGCCAGCAGCCCGGGACAGAACACTGAAGCTTTCTTT. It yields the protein CASSPGQNTEAFF.